This T cell receptor (beta chain) was observed in a study of cytomegalovirus exposure and HLA in healthy donors. Those who donated were healthy bone marrow donors. The PCR ran on 60 Vbeta and 13 Jbeta primers. Produced via immunoSEQ multiplex PCR; TCRdb's table is partial and in-frame only. The data contain 150,000 to 200,000 clones, 60% to 85% of them seen just once; the ten biggest clones take up 3.1%. In germline, CDR1 is MNHEY, CDR2 SMNVEV (reference sequence). The V end lost 2 bases, the J end lost 3 bases, and 8 bases lay between the germline ends. CDR3 length: 14 residues. The sequence derives from a female donor in good health and CMV-seronegative. Sequencing input: PBMCs. This chain joins TRBV27 and TRBJ2-4; possible D gene TRBD2, 6 bases. The CDR3 sequence: CASSLAGNKNIQYF. CDR3 DNA: TGTGCCAGCAGTTTAGCGGGGAACAAAAACATTCAGTACTTC.